The 9 T cell receptor beta chains listed next were all sequenced from one sample in a study of T cells after yellow fever vaccination. TCRdb recomputed calls from the 5' RACE reads with MiXCR, one row per CDR3 protein. The profile covers about 150,000 distinct CDR3 sequences, with 6.2% appearing a single time and less than 3.5% taken by the ten largest. The starting material was CD4+ T cells sorted from PBMCs, obtained on the day of the first yellow fever vaccination. These receptor sequences come from a man aged 18 to 29 who received the YFV17D yellow fever vaccine.

In its sample, this clonotype was seen a few times. The chain combines TRBV20-1 with TRBJ1-6, with 8 bases matching TRBD1. The CDR3 runs 14 residues. Trimming took 5 bases from V and 8 from J; bases not matched to a gene: 8. Looked up from germline, CDR1 is DFQATT and CDR2 is SNEGSKA (reference sequence). DNA of the CDR3: TGCAGTGCTCCGGGGGGGACAGGTTATTCACCCCTCCACTTT. Residues: CSAPGGTGYSPLHF.

This clonotype was seen at least ten times. The chain has TRBV20-1 and TRBJ1-1, with D tentatively TRBD1 (5 bases). CDR1 and CDR2 (germline): DFQATT, SNEGSKA (reference sequence). This CDR3 contains 13 residues. Trimming took off 3 bases at V and 1 base at J, with 9 bases between the two ends. The CDR3 loop reads CSARRRANTEAFF. CDR3 DNA sequence: TGCAGTGCTAGGCGCAGGGCGAACACTGAAGCTTTCTTT.

This clonotype was seen ten or more times. This chain connects TRBV12-3 or TRBV12-4 to TRBJ2-1; no definite D call. This CDR3 has 13 residues. Trimming pared 3 bases from V and 3 bases from J, leaving 6 bases between. CDR3 sequence: CASSLRIYNEQFF. DNA of the CDR3: TGTGCCAGCAGTTTGCGTATCTACAATGAGCAGTTCTTC.

This clonotype has only a few counts. The CDR3 region is CASSPGQGASNEKLFF. The CDR3 DNA reads as TGCGCCAGCAGCCCAGGACAGGGGGCCTCTAATGAAAAACTGTTTTTT. The rearrangement joins TRBV5-1 to TRBJ1-4, with 11 bases fitting TRBD1. Germline CDR1 and CDR2: SGHRS and YFSETQ. The CDR3 length is 16 residues. V lost 4 bases, J lost 3 bases, and 5 bases stayed unmatched.

Notes on this clonotype: With a much larger clone just one base away, this may be a read error. The V gene is TRBV5-1, the J gene TRBJ1-6, with D possibly being TRBD1 (6 bases). CDR3 length equals 15 residues. The V gene's germline CDR1 is SGHRS and CDR2 YFSETQ. V was shortened by 0 bases and J by 9 bases, with 13 bases between the two germline ends. CDR3 sequence reads: CASSLAGGRTSPLHF. The CDR3 coding sequence is TGCGCCAGCAGCTTGGCCGGGGGGCGCACTTCACCCCTCCACTTT.

Ten or more counts support this clonotype. The chain recombines TRBV3-1 with TRBJ2-7; TRBD2 aligns across 11 bases. The junction had 6 bases not matched to a gene; V was cut back by 2 bases and J by 9 bases. The germline V gene has CDR1 LGHDT and CDR2 YNNKEL (reference sequence). The CDR3 totals 14 residues. The CDR3 DNA reads TGTGCCAGCAGCCAAAAGATAGCGGGGGGGATGCAGTACTTC. This encodes CASSQKIAGGMQYF.

This clonotype was seen many times. V usage is TRBV7-3 and J usage is TRBJ1-6; 9 positions match TRBD1. The V and J ends lost 5 bases and 9 bases, in that order; junction bases with no gene match: 8. The CDR3 has 15 residues. Germline lookup yields CDR1 SGHTA and CDR2 FQGTGA. Here the CDR3 reads CASSAGGQGRSPLHF. The CDR3 DNA sequence: TGTGCCAGCAGCGCTGGGGGACAGGGCCGTTCACCCCTCCACTTT.

About this clonotype: Since no conserved phenylalanine or tryptophan closes the CDR3, a read error is the likely cause. The chain joins TRBV7-2 to TRBJ2-1, with 9 bases fitting TRBD1. Losses at the gene ends were 5 bases for V and 5 bases for J; bases not matched to a gene: 7. The CDR3 totals 15 residues. Germline V gives CDR1 SGHTA, CDR2 FQGNSA. The CDR3 reads CASSARDRVNNEQFS. The CDR3 nucleotides are TGTGCCAGCAGCGCTCGGGACAGGGTGAACAATGAGCAGTTCTCC.

This clonotype came up many times. CDR3 loop: CASSPQQGRVSEQYF. DNA of the CDR3: TGTGCCAGCAGCCCTCAACAGGGGAGGGTCTCCGAGCAGTACTTC. The V call is TRBV12-3 or TRBV12-4, the J call TRBJ2-7; perhaps D is TRBD1 or TRBD2 (7 bases each). Trimming pared 6 bases from V and 6 bases from J, leaving 21 bases between. The CDR3 totals 15 residues.